This T cell receptor (beta chain) originates from a study of early T cells in non-severe SARS-CoV-2 infection. Study-wide background: Sequenced bulk RNA came from whole blood that was unsorted, and chains were unpaired. Study-wide points: Using VDJdb, the matching emphasized anti-spike CD8 responses while missing private and CD4 specificities.

With 5 bases removed from V and 4 bases from J, the gap between germline ends came to 8 bases. CDR1 is MNHEY, CDR2 SVGEGT, per germline. This CDR3 has 12 residues. cDNA molecules, individually, were tagged with unique molecular identifiers. A single record per CDR3 protein comes from TCRdb applying MiXCR to the 5' RACE reads. The data contain just over 70,000 distinct CDR3 sequences, around 13% of them singletons. This clonotype was recorded at least ten times. The antigen is unknown. Sequencing used whole blood. The TCR originated in an adult who was a healthcare worker with PCR-confirmed SARS-CoV-2 infection or an uninfected control (not recorded which). V and J are TRBV6-2 or TRBV6-3 and TRBJ2-5; D is uncertain. CDR3 protein: CASSRRRETQYF. CDR3 coding DNA: TGTGCCAGCAGTCGTCGGAGAGAGACCCAGTACTTC.